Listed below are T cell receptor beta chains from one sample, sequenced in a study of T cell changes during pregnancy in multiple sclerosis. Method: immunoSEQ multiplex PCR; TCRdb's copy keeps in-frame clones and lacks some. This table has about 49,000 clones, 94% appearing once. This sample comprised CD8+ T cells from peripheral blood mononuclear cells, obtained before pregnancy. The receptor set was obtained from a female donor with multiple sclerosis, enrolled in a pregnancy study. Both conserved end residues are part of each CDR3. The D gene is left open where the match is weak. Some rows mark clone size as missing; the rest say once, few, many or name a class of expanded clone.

cdr3_nt: TGTGCCAGCAGTGGCGAGAGGAGCCCCTACGAGCAGTACTTC
cdr3_aa: CASSGERSPYEQYF
clone_size: .
cdr3_length: 14
v_call: TRBV6-6
j_call: TRBJ2-7
d_call: .

cdr3_nt: TGTGCCAGCAGCTTAGGAAAGCACGAGCAGTACTTC
cdr3_aa: CASSLGKHEQYF
clone_size: .
cdr3_length: 12
v_call: TRBV13
j_call: TRBJ2-7
d_call: .

cdr3_nt: TGTGCCAGCAGTCATCTGGTATCGGGGAGCCACGAGCAGTACTTC
cdr3_aa: CASSHLVSGSHEQYF
clone_size: .
cdr3_length: 15
v_call: TRBV5-5
j_call: TRBJ2-7
d_call: .

cdr3_nt: TGTGCCAGCAGCTTGACAGGTACCTACGAGCAGTACTTC
cdr3_aa: CASSLTGTYEQYF
clone_size: .
cdr3_length: 13
v_call: TRBV7-8
j_call: TRBJ2-7
d_call: .

cdr3_nt: TGTGCCAGCAGCGTAGTGCACAGGGGGAACACTGAAGCTTTCTTT
cdr3_aa: CASSVVHRGNTEAFF
clone_size: once
cdr3_length: 15
v_call: TRBV9
j_call: TRBJ1-1
d_call: TRBD1

cdr3_nt: TGCGCCAGCAGCCAAGAGGGGGTAGGGACAGGCTCAACTAATGAAAAACTGTTTTTT
cdr3_aa: CASSQEGVGTGSTNEKLFF
clone_size: .
cdr3_length: 19
v_call: TRBV4-1
j_call: TRBJ1-4
d_call: TRBD1

cdr3_nt: TGTGCCAGCAGCTTGGACAGGCTGGGGCAAAGTGAAGCTTTCTTT
cdr3_aa: CASSLDRLGQSEAFF
clone_size: .
cdr3_length: 15
v_call: TRBV28
j_call: TRBJ1-1
d_call: TRBD1

cdr3_nt: TGCGCCACCCGATGGACAGTAATGAACACTGAAGCTTTCTTT
cdr3_aa: CATRWTVMNTEAFF
clone_size: .
cdr3_length: 14
v_call: TRBV5-1
j_call: TRBJ1-1
d_call: .

cdr3_nt: TGTGCCAGCAGCCGGCGGGGGGACACTGAAGCTTTCTTT
cdr3_aa: CASSRRGDTEAFF
clone_size: few
cdr3_length: 13
v_call: TRBV7-9
j_call: TRBJ1-1
d_call: .

cdr3_nt: TGTGCCAGCAGCCGACAGGGGAGAACGACTGAAGCTTTCTTT
cdr3_aa: CASSRQGRTTEAFF
clone_size: .
cdr3_length: 14
v_call: TRBV28
j_call: TRBJ1-1
d_call: TRBD1

cdr3_nt: TGTGCCAGCAGGGGGGGACAGGGTACAGCTTTCTTT
cdr3_aa: CASRGGQGTAFF
clone_size: .
cdr3_length: 12
v_call: TRBV27
j_call: TRBJ1-1
d_call: TRBD1

cdr3_nt: TGTGCCAGTTCACTGCTAGCGGGAGGTTTTTCCTACAATGAGCAGTTCTTC
cdr3_aa: CASSLLAGGFSYNEQFF
clone_size: once
cdr3_length: 17
v_call: TRBV19
j_call: TRBJ2-1
d_call: TRBD2

cdr3_nt: TGTGCCAGCTCACCAGGGGGCTGGAACACTGAAGCTTTCTTT
cdr3_aa: CASSPGGWNTEAFF
clone_size: .
cdr3_length: 14
v_call: TRBV18
j_call: TRBJ1-1
d_call: .

cdr3_nt: TGCAGCGTCAAGCGGGAAAATTCCTTGGATACGCAGTATTTT
cdr3_aa: CSVKRENSLDTQYF
clone_size: .
cdr3_length: 14
v_call: TRBV29-1
j_call: TRBJ2-3
d_call: TRBD2

cdr3_nt: TGTGCCAGCAGCGTCGGGGACAGTTCTTCCTACGAGCAGTACTTC
cdr3_aa: CASSVGDSSSYEQYF
clone_size: .
cdr3_length: 15
v_call: TRBV9
j_call: TRBJ2-7
d_call: TRBD1

cdr3_nt: TGTGCCAGCAGCCAGCACCAGGGTCCAACTAATGAAAAACTGTTTTTT
cdr3_aa: CASSQHQGPTNEKLFF
clone_size: .
cdr3_length: 16
v_call: TRBV7-6
j_call: TRBJ1-4
d_call: .

cdr3_nt: TGTGCCAGCTCATTTCCCAGCTCCTACAATGAGCAGTTCTTC
cdr3_aa: CASSFPSSYNEQFF
clone_size: .
cdr3_length: 14
v_call: TRBV28
j_call: TRBJ2-1
d_call: .

cdr3_nt: TGTGCCAGTAGTGCCAGTAACACTGAAGCTTTCTTT
cdr3_aa: CASSASNTEAFF
clone_size: .
cdr3_length: 12
v_call: TRBV19
j_call: TRBJ1-1
d_call: .

cdr3_nt: TGTGCCAGCAGCCCTAGACTAGCGGGGGCCGGATGGCAGTTCTTC
cdr3_aa: CASSPRLAGAGWQFF
clone_size: .
cdr3_length: 15
v_call: TRBV11-2
j_call: TRBJ2-1
d_call: TRBD2

cdr3_nt: TGTGCCAGCAGCCCTCAGGCGGGACTAGCGGGAGGGAGCACAGATACGCAGTATTTT
cdr3_aa: CASSPQAGLAGGSTDTQYF
clone_size: .
cdr3_length: 19
v_call: TRBV4-2
j_call: TRBJ2-3
d_call: TRBD2

cdr3_nt: TGTGCCAGCAGCTTCGGGGGGAAGCTTTTTGAAGCTTTCTTT
cdr3_aa: CASSFGGKLFEAFF
clone_size: .
cdr3_length: 14
v_call: TRBV11-2
j_call: TRBJ1-1
d_call: .

cdr3_nt: TGTGCCAGCAGCTTAGCCGGGACAGGGCTTGGGAATGAGCAGTTCTTC
cdr3_aa: CASSLAGTGLGNEQFF
clone_size: .
cdr3_length: 16
v_call: TRBV7-8
j_call: TRBJ2-1
d_call: TRBD1

cdr3_nt: TGTGCCAGTAGTTGGGGGGTTCCTAATCAGCCCCAGCATTTT
cdr3_aa: CASSWGVPNQPQHF
clone_size: .
cdr3_length: 14
v_call: TRBV19
j_call: TRBJ1-5
d_call: .

cdr3_nt: TGTGCCAGCAGCTTAGTCTTGAGAGGATGGTACGAGCAGTACTTC
cdr3_aa: CASSLVLRGWYEQYF
clone_size: .
cdr3_length: 15
v_call: TRBV7-9
j_call: TRBJ2-7
d_call: .

cdr3_nt: TGCAGCGTCCGGGGAGACGGGGAGCTGTTTTTT
cdr3_aa: CSVRGDGELFF
clone_size: .
cdr3_length: 11
v_call: TRBV29-1
j_call: TRBJ2-2
d_call: .

cdr3_nt: TGTGCCAGCAGTTTTAACGGAGGATACAATGAGCAGTTCTTC
cdr3_aa: CASSFNGGYNEQFF
clone_size: .
cdr3_length: 14
v_call: TRBV27
j_call: TRBJ2-1
d_call: .

cdr3_nt: TGTGCCAGTAGTCTACGGGACATCGGCTCCCGGTACACTGAAGCTTTCTTT
cdr3_aa: CASSLRDIGSRYTEAFF
clone_size: .
cdr3_length: 17
v_call: TRBV19
j_call: TRBJ1-1
d_call: .

cdr3_nt: TGTGCCTGGAGTTCCGGGGGAGGGCCCCAGCATTTT
cdr3_aa: CAWSSGGGPQHF
clone_size: .
cdr3_length: 12
v_call: TRBV30
j_call: TRBJ1-5
d_call: .

cdr3_nt: TGTGCCAGCAGCCGAGGATACACAGATACGCAGTATTTT
cdr3_aa: CASSRGYTDTQYF
clone_size: .
cdr3_length: 13
v_call: TRBV27
j_call: TRBJ2-3
d_call: .

cdr3_nt: TGCGCCAGCAGCCAAGTCGTGTTGGCTGTGGCCGGGGAGCTGTTTTTT
cdr3_aa: CASSQVVLAVAGELFF
clone_size: .
cdr3_length: 16
v_call: TRBV4-1
j_call: TRBJ2-2
d_call: .

cdr3_nt: TGTGCCAGTAGTATAAACAGGGTAAATGAGCAGTTCTTC
cdr3_aa: CASSINRVNEQFF
clone_size: .
cdr3_length: 13
v_call: TRBV19
j_call: TRBJ2-1
d_call: .

cdr3_nt: TGTGCCAGCAGCCGAGAGAAATGGGGACAGGGAGGGTTATCGGACTATGGCTACACCTTC
cdr3_aa: CASSREKWGQGGLSDYGYTF
clone_size: once
cdr3_length: 20
v_call: TRBV13
j_call: TRBJ1-2
d_call: TRBD1

cdr3_nt: TGTGCCAGCAGTTTAACTAGAAGCACAGATACGCAGTATTTT
cdr3_aa: CASSLTRSTDTQYF
clone_size: .
cdr3_length: 14
v_call: TRBV27
j_call: TRBJ2-3
d_call: .

cdr3_nt: TGCGCCAGCAGACGGACTAGCGGCCCCTACGAGCAGTACTTC
cdr3_aa: CASRRTSGPYEQYF
clone_size: .
cdr3_length: 14
v_call: TRBV5-1
j_call: TRBJ2-7
d_call: TRBD2

cdr3_nt: TGTGCCAGCAGCGCACCTCCCGGAGCCTTAGCCAAAAACATTCAGTACTTC
cdr3_aa: CASSAPPGALAKNIQYF
clone_size: .
cdr3_length: 17
v_call: TRBV9
j_call: TRBJ2-4
d_call: .

cdr3_nt: TGCGCCAGCAGTGAGGCTAGCGGGGGGTCGGAGACCCAGTACTTC
cdr3_aa: CASSEASGGSETQYF
clone_size: .
cdr3_length: 15
v_call: TRBV10-1
j_call: TRBJ2-5
d_call: TRBD2

cdr3_nt: TGCGCCAGCAGTGAGGGGACTAGCTTGGAGACCCAGTACTTC
cdr3_aa: CASSEGTSLETQYF
clone_size: .
cdr3_length: 14
v_call: TRBV10-2
j_call: TRBJ2-5
d_call: TRBD2

cdr3_nt: TGCGCCAGCAGTGAGTCCAAGGGACTTCTCGAGCAGTACTTC
cdr3_aa: CASSESKGLLEQYF
clone_size: .
cdr3_length: 14
v_call: TRBV10-1
j_call: TRBJ2-7
d_call: .

cdr3_nt: TGCGCCAGCAGTCCGGCCTTGATAGCCTCCTACAATGAGCAGTTCTTC
cdr3_aa: CASSPALIASYNEQFF
clone_size: .
cdr3_length: 16
v_call: TRBV4-3
j_call: TRBJ2-1
d_call: .

cdr3_nt: TGTGCCTGGTCTCTTGTTAGCGGTTCCTACGAGCAGTACTTC
cdr3_aa: CAWSLVSGSYEQYF
clone_size: .
cdr3_length: 14
v_call: TRBV30
j_call: TRBJ2-7
d_call: .

cdr3_nt: TGTGCCAGCAGCTTACCAGGGAGGGTAGCTTTCTTT
cdr3_aa: CASSLPGRVAFF
clone_size: .
cdr3_length: 12
v_call: TRBV7-9
j_call: TRBJ1-1
d_call: .

cdr3_nt: TGTGCCAGCAGTGGGAGACAGGGGGCGAATGGCTACACCTTC
cdr3_aa: CASSGRQGANGYTF
clone_size: .
cdr3_length: 14
v_call: TRBV27
j_call: TRBJ1-2
d_call: TRBD1

cdr3_nt: TGTGCCAGCAGCTTAGATGAAATGCAGGGGAAAGAGACCCAGTACTTC
cdr3_aa: CASSLDEMQGKETQYF
clone_size: .
cdr3_length: 16
v_call: TRBV7-2
j_call: TRBJ2-5
d_call: .

cdr3_nt: TGTGCCAGCAGTGGTCCCTATGGAGGATCCCGGGAGGCCCAGTACTTC
cdr3_aa: CASSGPYGGSREAQYF
clone_size: .
cdr3_length: 16
v_call: TRBV2
j_call: TRBJ2-5
d_call: TRBD2

cdr3_nt: TGCGCCAGCAGCCAGGTTTCGGGGGACAATGAGCAGTTCTTC
cdr3_aa: CASSQVSGDNEQFF
clone_size: .
cdr3_length: 14
v_call: TRBV4-1
j_call: TRBJ2-1
d_call: .

cdr3_nt: TGTGCCAGCAGTTCACCCCTGGAGACAGGGGCCTACGAGCAGTACTTC
cdr3_aa: CASSSPLETGAYEQYF
clone_size: .
cdr3_length: 16
v_call: TRBV28
j_call: TRBJ2-7
d_call: TRBD1

cdr3_nt: TGTGCCAGCAGTAGGGGAGGGAGTCTAACTGAAGCTTTCTTT
cdr3_aa: CASSRGGSLTEAFF
clone_size: .
cdr3_length: 14
v_call: TRBV27
j_call: TRBJ1-1
d_call: .

cdr3_nt: TGTGCCAGCAGCAGCTTTCGCGGGAGGGGTCCGTTCTTC
cdr3_aa: CASSSFRGRGPFF
clone_size: once
cdr3_length: 13
v_call: TRBV21-1
j_call: TRBJ2-1
d_call: .